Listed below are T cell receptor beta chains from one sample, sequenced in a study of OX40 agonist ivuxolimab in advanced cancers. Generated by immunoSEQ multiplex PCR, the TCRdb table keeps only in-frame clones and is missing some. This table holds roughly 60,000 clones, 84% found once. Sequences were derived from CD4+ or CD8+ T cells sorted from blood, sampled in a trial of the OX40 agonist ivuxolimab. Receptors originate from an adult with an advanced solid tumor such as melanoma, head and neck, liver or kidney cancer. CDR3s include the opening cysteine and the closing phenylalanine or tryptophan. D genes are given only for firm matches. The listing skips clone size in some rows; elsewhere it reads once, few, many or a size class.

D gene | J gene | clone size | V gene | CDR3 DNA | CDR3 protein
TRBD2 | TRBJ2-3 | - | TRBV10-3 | TGTGCCACCGGGACTATCAGCCGCGATACGCAGTATTTT | CATGTISRDTQYF
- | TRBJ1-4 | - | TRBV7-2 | TGTGCCAGCAGCTTATTAGGCTGGGAAAAACTGTTTTTT | CASSLLGWEKLFF
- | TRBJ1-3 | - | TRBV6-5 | TGTGCCAGCAGTGTGCACTCTGGAAACACCATATATTTT | CASSVHSGNTIYF
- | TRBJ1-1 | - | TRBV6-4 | TGTGCCAGCAGTGACTCAGATGGGGGCAAAGCTTTCTTT | CASSDSDGGKAFF
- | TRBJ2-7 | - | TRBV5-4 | TGTGCCAGCAGCTTGAAGGGATCCTACGAGCAGTACTTC | CASSLKGSYEQYF
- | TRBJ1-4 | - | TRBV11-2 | TGTGCCAGCAGCAATTACAGGGATGCTAATGAAAAACTGTTTTTT | CASSNYRDANEKLFF
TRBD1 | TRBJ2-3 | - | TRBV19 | TGTGCCAGTAGTCCCTGGACAGGGGTGATCGGCACAGATACGCAGTATTTT | CASSPWTGVIGTDTQYF
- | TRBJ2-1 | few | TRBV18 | TGTGCCAGCTCACCTTCCGGGACTGACGCCATCGAGCAGTTCTTC | CASSPSGTDAIEQFF
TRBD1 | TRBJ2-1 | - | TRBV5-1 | TGCGCCAGCAGCCTGCAACCCGGACAGGCGGGCAATGAGCAGTTCTTC | CASSLQPGQAGNEQFF
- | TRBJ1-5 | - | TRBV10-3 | TGTGCCATCATCTGGCAGCCCCAGCATTTT | CAIIWQPQHF
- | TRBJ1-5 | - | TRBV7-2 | TGTGCCAGCAGTTCGGCGATAATTAGCAATCAGCCCCAGCATTTT | CASSSAIISNQPQHF
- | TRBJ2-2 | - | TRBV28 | TGTGCCAGCAGTTTAGGTGCCACCGGGGAGCTGTTTTTT | CASSLGATGELFF
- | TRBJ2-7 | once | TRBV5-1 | TGCGCCAGCAGTGGGCAGGGTGCCTACGAGCAGTACTTC | CASSGQGAYEQYF
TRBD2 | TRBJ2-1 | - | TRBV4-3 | TGCGCCAGCAGCCAAGATACGTTGCGGGGGGCCCGAAATGAGCAGTTCTTC | CASSQDTLRGARNEQFF
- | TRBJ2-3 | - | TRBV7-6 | TGTGCCAGCAGCTTAGTCCGCACAGATACGCAGTATTTT | CASSLVRTDTQYF
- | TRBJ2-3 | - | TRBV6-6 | TGTGCCAGCAGTTCGTGGGGAGCGTCTAGCACAGATACGCAGTATTTT | CASSSWGASSTDTQYF
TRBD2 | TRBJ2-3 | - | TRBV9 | TGTGCCAGCAGCGCTAGCGGGGGGGGCACAGATACGCAGTATTTT | CASSASGGGTDTQYF
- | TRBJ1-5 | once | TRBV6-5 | TGTGCCAGCAGAAAGGGGGGACCTCGCAATCAGCCCCAGCATTTT | CASRKGGPRNQPQHF
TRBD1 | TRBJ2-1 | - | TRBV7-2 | TGTGCCAGCAGCCAGCCCGGGACAGGGGACAATGAGCAGTTCTTC | CASSQPGTGDNEQFF
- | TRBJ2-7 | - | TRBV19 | TGTGCCAGTAGTCAACCCGGCGGGAACTACGAGCAGTACTTC | CASSQPGGNYEQYF
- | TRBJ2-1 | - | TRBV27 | TGTGCCAGCACCCCATTTGGGGGGGGCAACAATGAGCAGTTCTTC | CASTPFGGGNNEQFF
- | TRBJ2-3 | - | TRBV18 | TGTGCCAGCCTCCTGGGGGATACGCAGTATTTT | CASLLGDTQYF
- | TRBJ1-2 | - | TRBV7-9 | TGTGCCAGCAGCCCCTCCGGGGATGGCTACACCTTC | CASSPSGDGYTF
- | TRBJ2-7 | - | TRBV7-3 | TGTGCCAGCAGCTTCACCACTTCCTACGAGCAGTACTTC | CASSFTTSYEQYF
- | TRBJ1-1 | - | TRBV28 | TGTGCCAGCAATGTGGGGGTGAACACTGAAGCTTTCTTT | CASNVGVNTEAFF
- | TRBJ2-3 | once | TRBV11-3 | TGTGCCAGCAGCTTAGGACAGGCGAGCGGTACGCAGTATTTT | CASSLGQASGTQYF
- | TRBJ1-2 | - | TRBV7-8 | TGTGCCAGCAGCTTAGAACAGCGGGGCCATGGTGGCTACACCTTC | CASSLEQRGHGGYTF
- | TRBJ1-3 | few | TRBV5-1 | TGCGCCAGCAGCTTGGGGGACTACTCTGGAAACACCATATATTTT | CASSLGDYSGNTIYF
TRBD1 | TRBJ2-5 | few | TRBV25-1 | TGTGCCAGCAGTGCCCAGGGGGCAGGTCAAGAGACCCAGTACTTC | CASSAQGAGQETQYF
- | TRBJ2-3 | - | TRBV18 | TGTGCCAGCTCACCAGTCACAGATACGCAGTATTTT | CASSPVTDTQYF
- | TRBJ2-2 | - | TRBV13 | TGTGCCAGCGGTATCAGGACTACCACCGGGGAGCTGTTTTTT | CASGIRTTTGELFF
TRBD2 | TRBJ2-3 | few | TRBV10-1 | TGCGCCAGCAGTGAGTCTAGCGGGGGTTATGTGTCAGTCACAGATACGCAGTATTTT | CASSESSGGYVSVTDTQYF
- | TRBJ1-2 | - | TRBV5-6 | TGTGCCAGCAGCCACGTGAGATATGACAGGAAAAGCTATGGCTACACCTTC | CASSHVRYDRKSYGYTF
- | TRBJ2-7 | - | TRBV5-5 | TGTGCCAGCAGCTTGGCAGGAGGTGCCTACGAGCAGTACTTC | CASSLAGGAYEQYF
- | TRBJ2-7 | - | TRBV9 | TGTGCCAGCAGCCCCCGGGACTCCTTGGGGCGCGAGCAGTACTTC | CASSPRDSLGREQYF
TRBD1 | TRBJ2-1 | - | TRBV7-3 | TGTGCCAGCAGCTTAGGGACAGGGAGCAATGAGCAGTTCTTC | CASSLGTGSNEQFF
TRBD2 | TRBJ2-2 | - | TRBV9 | TGTGCCAGCAGCCCTCTGACTAGCGGGAACACCGGGGAGCTGTTTTTT | CASSPLTSGNTGELFF
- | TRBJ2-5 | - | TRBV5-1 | TGCGCCAGCAGCTTGGGACAGGCAGGAGCGGAGACCCAGTACTTC | CASSLGQAGAETQYF
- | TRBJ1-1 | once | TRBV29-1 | TGCAGCTATAGCGGGTATCGGGAAACTGAAGCTTTCTTT | CSYSGYRETEAFF
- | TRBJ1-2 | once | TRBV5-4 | TGTGCCAGCAGCTTGGTGGCAGCCTATGGCTACACCTTC | CASSLVAAYGYTF
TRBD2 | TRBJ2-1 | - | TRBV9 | TGTGCCAGCAGCACGGGGACTAGCGGCCTTTATCTCTACAATGAGCAGTTCTTC | CASSTGTSGLYLYNEQFF
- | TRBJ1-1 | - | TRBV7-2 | TGTGCCAGCAGCTTAGCAGGGCCCGGGAGCACTGAAGCTTTCTTT | CASSLAGPGSTEAFF
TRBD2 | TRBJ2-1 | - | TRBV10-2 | TGCGCCAGCAGTGGCGCGGGAGCGGGCAATGAGCAGTTCTTC | CASSGAGAGNEQFF
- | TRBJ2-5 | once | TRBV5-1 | TGCGCCAGCAGCTTGGAAGGGAATAGCGGAAACGGAGAGACCCAGTACTTC | CASSLEGNSGNGETQYF
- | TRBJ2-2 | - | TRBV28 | TGTGCCAGCAGTTTGTCCCTCACCGGGGAGCTGTTTTTT | CASSLSLTGELFF
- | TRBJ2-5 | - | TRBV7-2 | TGTGCCAGCACGTCGAGAAGGGCAGGGACCCAGTACTTC | CASTSRRAGTQYF